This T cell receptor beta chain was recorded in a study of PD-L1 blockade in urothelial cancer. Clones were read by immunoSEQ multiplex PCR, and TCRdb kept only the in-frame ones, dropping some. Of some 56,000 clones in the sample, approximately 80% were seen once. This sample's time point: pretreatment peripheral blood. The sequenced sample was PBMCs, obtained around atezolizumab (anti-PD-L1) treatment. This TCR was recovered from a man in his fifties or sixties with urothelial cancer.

The CDR3 protein is CASSPSRQSYEQYF. CDR3 bases: TGCGCCAGCAGCCCTTCCCGACAATCCTACGAGCAGTACTTC. J is TRBJ2-7 and V is TRBV4-3; D unclear. Trimming pared 4 bases from V and 1 base from J, leaving 11 bases between. There are 14 residues in the CDR3. Germline assignment: CDR1 LGHNA and CDR2 YSLEER.